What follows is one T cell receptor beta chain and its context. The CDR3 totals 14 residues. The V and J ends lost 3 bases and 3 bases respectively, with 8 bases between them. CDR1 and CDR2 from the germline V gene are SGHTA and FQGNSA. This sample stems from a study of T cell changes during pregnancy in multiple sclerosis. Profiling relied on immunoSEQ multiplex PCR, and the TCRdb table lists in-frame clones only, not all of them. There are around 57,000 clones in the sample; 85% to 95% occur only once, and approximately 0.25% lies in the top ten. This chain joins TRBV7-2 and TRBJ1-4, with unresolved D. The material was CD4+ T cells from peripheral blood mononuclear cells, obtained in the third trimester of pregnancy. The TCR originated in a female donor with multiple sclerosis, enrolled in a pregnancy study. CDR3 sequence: CASSFGRANEKLFF. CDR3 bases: TGTGCCAGCAGCTTCGGCCGGGCTAATGAAAAACTGTTTTTT.